The source of this T cell receptor beta chain is a study of blood T cell repertoires in COVID-19. Study as a whole: PBMCs, B-cell-depleted T cells, or T cells provided the cDNA or gDNA that made up the material.

Per the original methods: How many nucleated cells were present was estimated from reference gene primer amplification. Produced via immunoSEQ multiplex PCR; TCRdb's table is partial and in-frame only. That table is the source of V, J and clone size, and D and trimming were worked out from the DNA. The data show roughly 350,000 clones, with 92% seen just once and around 20% held by the top ten. CDR3 length equals 14 residues. J was trimmed by 5 bases and V by 2 bases; bases with no gene match: 4. CDR1 is SGHTA and CDR2 is FQGNSA in the germline V gene. V gene TRBV7-2 combines with J gene TRBJ2-5, with 8 bases that match TRBD2. Sample: PBMCs or T cells enriched from blood (not recorded which). The source is a woman aged 30 to 39 who had recovered from COVID-19. In DNA, the CDR3 is TGTGCCAGCAGCTTATACCGGGAGGGTGAGACCCAGTACTTC. Its protein product is CASSLYREGETQYF.